The 10 T cell receptor beta chains in this list originate from one sample, sequenced in a study of T cell responses to AZD1222 COVID-19 vaccine. Profiled with immunoSEQ multiplex PCR; TCRdb holds only in-frame clones, not every one. The sample has about 160,000 clones; approximately 87% are singletons. Sequencing used peripheral blood, obtained 28 days after the second AZD1222 dose. The receptors here all came from an adult who received the AZD1222 COVID-19 vaccine.

This clone was seen once. The rearrangement joins TRBV11-2 to TRBJ1-1; D unclear. The CDR3 spans 12 residues. With 3 bases removed from V and 7 bases from J, the gap between germline ends came to 9 bases. CDR1 is SGHAT and CDR2 is FQNNGV in the germline V gene. CDR3: CASSFFGSEAFF. CDR3 nucleotide sequence: TGTGCCAGCAGCTTCTTTGGGAGTGAAGCTTTCTTT.

The chain links TRBV2 to TRBJ1-3; D is unclear. V lost 4 bases and J lost 9, with 13 bases in between. This CDR3 comprises 13 residues. The germline CDR1 and CDR2 sequences are SNHLY and FYNNEI. The CDR3 bases are TGTGCCAGCAGTGGGTTTGGAACCGGCACCATATATTTT. Translated: CASSGFGTGTIYF.

The gene calls are TRBV7-8 and TRBJ1-1; possibly TRBD1 for D (5 bases). Germline CDR1 reads SGHVS; CDR2 reads FQNEAQ. Trimming stripped 5 bases from V and 6 bases from J, with 22 bases between. The CDR3 loop spans 16 amino acids. CDR3 residues: CASSRTGTPRGSEAFF. The DNA of the CDR3 is TGTGCCAGCAGCCGGACCGGGACCCCTCGAGGGTCTGAAGCTTTCTTT.

The chain is built from TRBV3-1 (or the pseudogene TRBV3-2) and TRBJ2-3, with TRBD2 matching over 12 bases. Germline V gives CDR1 LGHDT, CDR2 YNNKEL (reference sequence). V was clipped by 0 bases and J by 2 bases; unmatched bases: 9. CDR3 size: 19 residues. CDR3 nucleotide sequence: TGTGCCAGCAGCCAAGATTCCAGAGGACTAGCGGGATTCACAGATACGCAGTATTTT. It yields the protein CASSQDSRGLAGFTDTQYF.

The V gene is TRBV7-9, the J gene TRBJ1-1, with a tentative D call TRBD1 (6 bases). The CDR3 has 14 amino acids. Germline loops: CDR1 SEHNR, CDR2 FQNEAQ (reference sequence). Between the trimmed V and J ends, which lost 5 bases and 3 bases, there was a span of 13 bases. Here the CDR3 reads CASSAGEAHTEAFF. The CDR3 DNA follows: TGTGCCAGCAGCGCAGGGGAGGCCCACACTGAAGCTTTCTTT. Full variable domain (missing parts from reference TRBV7-9 and TRBJ1-1): DTGVSQNPRHKITKRGQNVTFRCDPISEHNRLYWYRQTLGQGPEFLTYFQNEAQLEKSRLLSDRFSAERPKGSFSTLEIQRTEQGDSAMYLCASSAGEAHTEAFFGQGTRLTVV.

This clone came up a few times. The genes are TRBV7-2 and TRBJ1-3; D gene uncertain. CDR1 is SGHTA and CDR2 is FQGNSA in the germline V gene. V was clipped by 5 bases and J by 0 bases, with 11 bases between them. The CDR3 is 15 residues long. The CDR3 loop is CASSLNSHSGNTIYF. CDR3 DNA sequence: TGTGCCAGCAGCCTGAACAGTCACTCTGGAAACACCATATATTTT. The variable domain in full, completed from reference TRBV7-2 and TRBJ1-3, reads GAGVSQSPSNKVTEKGKDVELRCDPISGHTALYWYRQSLGQGLEFLIYFQGNSAPDKSGLPSDRFSAERTGGSVSTLTIQRTQQEDSAVYLCASSLNSHSGNTIYFGEGSWLTVV.

This chain uses TRBV7-2 with TRBJ1-1, with 7 bases identical to TRBD1. The CDR3 runs to 18 residues. V shed 5 bases, J shed 0 bases, and the junction held 15 bases outside the gene matches. Germline V gives CDR1 SGHTA, CDR2 FQGNSA. CDR3 sequence reads: CASSPRPGGSVMNTEAFF. The CDR3 DNA is TGTGCCAGCAGCCCAAGGCCAGGGGGAAGTGTCATGAACACTGAAGCTTTCTTT. Looking up the rest from reference TRBV7-2 and TRBJ1-1 gives the full variable domain: GAGVSQSPSNKVTEKGKDVELRCDPISGHTALYWYRQSLGQGLEFLIYFQGNSAPDKSGLPSDRFSAERTGGSVSTLTIQRTQQEDSAVYLCASSPRPGGSVMNTEAFFGQGTRLTVV.

The rearrangement joins TRBV7-3 to TRBJ1-2, with 8 bases that match TRBD1. J lost 7 bases, V lost 5 bases, and 9 bases had no gene match. The V gene's germline CDR1 is SGHTA and CDR2 FQGTGA. The CDR3 runs to 14 residues. The CDR3: CASSADRDPVGYTF. The CDR3 bases are TGTGCCAGCAGCGCGGACAGGGATCCTGTTGGCTACACCTTC.

The rearrangement uses TRBV15 and TRBJ1-2, with D perhaps matching TRBD1 (5 bases). The CDR3 is 14 amino acids. From germline, CDR1 is LNHNV and CDR2 YYDKDF (reference sequence). Between the trimmed V and J ends, which lost 1 base and 8 bases, there was a span of 14 bases. CDR3 protein: CATSRGGEGEGYTF. The CDR3 DNA reads as TGTGCCACCAGCAGAGGCGGCGAAGGGGAAGGCTACACCTTC.

V gene TRBV3-1 (or the pseudogene TRBV3-2) combines with J gene TRBJ2-3, with 11 bases that match TRBD2. The CDR3 loop spans 18 amino acids. V was clipped by 1 base and J by 2 bases; unmatched bases: 8. Germline V lookup: CDR1 LGHDT, CDR2 YNNKEL (reference sequence). For the CDR3, the DNA is TGTGCCAGCAGCCAAGTGGCTAGCGGGGGGCGAGACACAGATACGCAGTATTTT. Protein product: CASSQVASGGRDTDTQYF.